The rows below give T cell receptor beta chains drawn from one sample of a study of technical replicates of blood from four donors. This table comes from immunoSEQ multiplex PCR, and its TCRdb copy is limited to in-frame clones, with some not included. The sample records 62,000 or so clones, 70% to 90% being singletons. The sample consisted of PBMCs. These receptors were collected from a human donor in good health. Some clones in this sample may be carry-over from other donors' samples. Each CDR3 is given with its conserved first and last residue. Not all rows give a size; the values are once, few, many and, for expanded clones, a class.

TRBV7-6 - CASSMGQGARVNTGELFF
TRBV5-1 - CASSLGGSEKAFF
TRBV7-8 - CASSRPTLAAGADTQYF
TRBV6-6 - CASSLDRGLETQYF
TRBV4-2 once CASSQGRGHGQETQYF
TRBV5-1 few CASTIKPDTQYF
TRBV12-2 - CALGRGARTEAFF
TRBV9 - CASSPGTGGRLNQPQHF
TRBV16 - CASSSGQGEQYF
TRBV7-9 - CASSLSGQISGNTIYF
TRBV21-1 - CASSKGPENTEAFF
TRBV4-1 - CASSQEGGNSNQPQHF
TRBV6-5 - CASSYRRVANTGELFF
TRBV4-1 - CASSLGRVGTEAFF
TRBV27 few CASRHPGLAYEQYF
TRBV15 - CATSRGPGTSGSPYNEQFF
TRBV29-1 - CSAARAGETQYF
TRBV2 - CASTGRGGANVLTF
TRBV30 - CAWSVIPAAEQFF
TRBV7-9 - CASSHLSLGNTGELFF
TRBV10-3 - CAIKARGSGANVLTF
TRBV5-1 - CASSLGSGRGANYGYTF
TRBV7-8 - CASSFRDGTEAFF
TRBV25-1 - CASSGTVIYEQYF
TRBV7-8 - CASSLARTSGKGAYF
TRBV18 - CASSTGGLGYGYTF
TRBV19 - CASRGGATEAFF
TRBV27 - CASSSNSNTEAFF
TRBV5-1 - CASSLSGRGETQYF
TRBV9 - CASSREGRGQETQYF
TRBV7-9 - CASSPLGQGSGNTIYF
TRBV6-5 - CASSTGGQGAYEQYF
TRBV7-2 - CASSLEAGGGTNTQYF
TRBV20-1 once CSATGGETQYF
TRBV5-4 - CASTAAAGFNYGYTF
TRBV30 - CAWNGSPTGELFF
TRBV19 - CASSPDQDRGYYGYTF
TRBV7-9 - CASSQARAGFGYTF
TRBV9 - CASSVERGGEYTGELFF
TRBV5-1 - CASSSALASGMTDTQYF
TRBV10-3 - CAISESDSYEQYF
TRBV2 once CASSENPGLGEKLFF
TRBV4-1 - CASSKSSGGIETQYF
TRBV4-1 - CASSLWDRDTEAFF
TRBV6-5 - CASSRTRQGGGGYTF
TRBV7-6 - CASSTGTSGTDTQYF
TRBV5-1 - CASSFPPAGGINNEQFF
TRBV7-2 - CASSFIETQYF
TRBV6-4 - CASSAVLNYNEQFF
TRBV5-1 - CASGYRETNSPLHF
TRBV25-1 once CASSDSGTRAETQYF
TRBV29-1 - CSVRGQLAKNIQYF
TRBV6-1 - CASSEGGVRSYEQYF
TRBV7-9 - CASSLALGSYGYTF
TRBV11-3 - CASSRGGDTEAFF
TRBV18 - CASSPGAAGGRWDEQFF
TRBV4-1 - CASSQVSLVSSYEQYF
TRBV2 - CASSQGQYGNTIYF
TRBV5-1 - CASSLAGTNEQFF
TRBV9 - CASSSRTSATSYNEQFF